This entry lists 2 T cell receptor beta chains sequenced from one sample in a study of CD8+ T cells in alopecia areata (dated by TCRdb to the late 2010s). In light of the paper, this sample's time point label describes: around 28 days on oral tofacitinib. Per the publication, the treatment or condition label means: oral pan-JAK inhibitor, 5-10 mg twice daily. Library construction relied on the immunoSEQ multiplex PCR assay. RNA was extracted from all samples and reverse transcribed into cDNA as template for TCR sequencing. TCRdb holds this immuneACCESS table with in-frame rearrangements only. Some clones are missing; in checked studies, unresolved V genes explain under half, and the rest has no known cause. Across this sample there are about 200,000 clones, with about 64% seen only once. The ten largest clones take up 4% to 5% of the sample. The material sequenced was CD4+ T cells sorted from blood, taken at week 4, from a patient treated with tofacitinib. The receptor set was obtained from a human donor with alopecia areata.

The gene calls are TRBV25-1 and TRBJ1-4; D unresolved. With 6 bases removed from V and 6 bases from J, the gap between germline ends came to 20 bases. The CDR3 runs to 16 residues. Germline V gives CDR1 MGHDK, CDR2 SYGVNS. The CDR3 bases are TGTGCCAGCAGCGAGGGCAGTCGAAGTTCTTATGAAAAACTGTTTTTT. Translated, it gives CASSEGSRSSYEKLFF.

The chain carries TRBV7-9 and TRBJ1-2; 7 bases fit TRBD1. The CDR3 runs 16 residues. After removal of 5 bases from V and 4 bases from J, the junction contained 13 bases not matched to a gene. Germline V lookup: CDR1 SEHNR, CDR2 FQNEAQ (reference sequence). The CDR3 reads CASSNSGTDFLYGYTF. As DNA, the CDR3 is TGTGCCAGCAGCAACAGCGGGACAGACTTTCTCTATGGCTACACCTTC. The full variable domain, rest sourced from reference TRBV7-9 and TRBJ1-2, is DTGVSQNPRHKITKRGQNVTFRCDPISEHNRLYWYRQTLGQGPEFLTYFQNEAQLEKSRLLSDRFSAERPKGSFSTLEIQRTEQGDSAMYLCASSNSGTDFLYGYTFGSGTRLTVV.